This T cell receptor beta chain comes out of a study of OX40 agonist ivuxolimab in advanced cancers. For the study at large: Patients with prior anti-PD-1, anti-PD-L1 or anti-CTLA-4 therapy were eligible; approximately 40% had some. Study-level findings and limits: On average, CD8+ T cells had more expanded clones than CD4+. Partial responders dosed at 0.1-3.0 mg/kg displayed clonal expansion ranking among the lowest.

Only in-frame clones appear in the TCRdb table, and some are missing; sequencing was by immunoSEQ multiplex PCR. The table has 30,000 to 40,000 clones, roughly 90% seen once. Germline loops: CDR1 SGHRS, CDR2 YFSETQ. The V end lost 9 bases, the J end lost 1 base, and 14 bases lay between the germline ends. There are 15 residues in the CDR3. The table lists this clone with a count of one. The antigen is undetermined. The rearrangement uses TRBV5-1 and TRBJ1-6, with D possibly matching TRBD1 (6 bases). This clonotype was sampled from an adult with an advanced solid tumor such as melanoma, head and neck, liver or kidney cancer. This specimen consisted of CD4+ or CD8+ T cells sorted from blood, obtained in a trial of the OX40 agonist ivuxolimab. The CDR3 sequence: CANRDQGSYNSPLHF. The CDR3, as DNA: TGCGCCAACAGGGATCAGGGGTCCTATAATTCACCCCTCCACTTT.